The 28 T cell receptor beta chains given below trace back to one sample, sequenced in a study of post-analysis software for immune sequencing data. These receptors are not linked to any known antigen. Notes on the study in general: Comparison of patients with controls showed 4 to 6 TRBV segments more frequent in patients, TRBV5-6, TRBV5-1 and TRBV20-1 among them.

TCR beta libraries were prepared from cDNA with unique molecular identifiers. TCRdb re-called the PCR reads with MiXCR, one entry per CDR3 protein. The profile covers some 500,000 distinct CDR3 sequences, with roughly 45% appearing a single time and over 10% taken by the ten largest. The sequenced sample consisted of blood. The receptors were sampled from a girl aged 5 to 17 with multiple sclerosis.

The gene calls are TRBV7-2 and TRBJ2-1, with 9 bases matching TRBD2. Per germline, CDR1 SGHTA and CDR2 FQGNSA. V lost 6 bases, J lost 4 bases, and 19 bases stayed unmatched. The CDR3 spans 19 residues. The CDR3 DNA is TGTGCCAGCAGTCAAATGGCTGCGGCGGGAGGGCCACCTTACAATGAGCAGTTCTTC. Translating gives CASSQMAAAGGPPYNEQFF.

In regard to this clonotype: One junction end does not reproduce the germline sequence, and a read error may be involved. The chain carries TRBV19 and TRBJ1-5; no reliable D call. From germline, CDR1 is LNHDA and CDR2 SQIVND (reference sequence). The CDR3 is 13 residues long. In DNA form, the CDR3 reads TGTGCCAGTGGTATGGTTAGCAATCAGCCCCAGCATTTT. Residues: CASGMVSNQPQHF.

This clonotype was counted a few times. The genes are TRBV29-1 and TRBJ2-1; unclear D gene. V was clipped by 3 bases and J by 3 bases, with 12 bases between them. CDR1 is SQVTM, CDR2 ANQGSEA, per germline. There are 14 residues in the CDR3. CDR3 protein: CSVDRAEGYNEQFF. The CDR3 bases are TGCAGCGTTGATAGGGCGGAAGGCTACAATGAGCAGTTCTTC.

The rearrangement joins TRBV29-1 to TRBJ2-3; 7 nucleotides agree with TRBD1. Per the germline V gene, CDR1 is SQVTM and CDR2 is ANQGSEA. CDR3 length: 14 residues. V shed 7 bases, J shed 2 bases, and the junction held 9 bases outside the gene matches. The CDR3 spells CSGFLKGATDTQYF. The CDR3 DNA follows: TGCAGCGGCTTCCTTAAGGGGGCCACAGATACGCAGTATTTT.

The J gene is TRBJ2-2, the V gene TRBV5-1; TRBD2 matches 7 bases. Germline trimming cut 5 bases from V and 6 bases from J; bases unmatched to any gene: 7. The CDR3 has 14 residues. CDR1 SGHRS and CDR2 YFSETQ come from the germline V gene. DNA of the CDR3: TGCGCCAGCAGGCGGGAGCCATCAGCCGGGGAGCTGTTTTTT. As protein: CASRREPSAGELFF.

This chain links TRBV7-2 with TRBJ2-4; TRBD2 is a possible D gene (6 bases). The CDR3 has 13 amino acids. Germline CDR1 reads SGHTA; CDR2 reads FQGNSA. The ends were cut back, 1 base at V and 7 bases at J, with 8 bases in the middle. The CDR3 is CASSLEAGNIQYF. The CDR3, as DNA: TGTGCCAGCAGCTTAGAAGCGGGTAACATTCAGTACTTC.

Only one count was recorded for this clonotype. The rearrangement joins TRBV27 to TRBJ1-2, with D tentatively TRBD1 (6 bases). Germline V gives CDR1 MNHEY, CDR2 SMNVEV (reference sequence). This CDR3 has 14 amino acids. With 6 bases removed from V and 7 bases from J, the gap between germline ends came to 18 bases. The DNA for the CDR3 is TGTGCCAGCAGCATGCTAACAGGGTGCGGTGGCTACACCTTC. Amino acids: CASSMLTGCGGYTF.

The sample holds a few counts of this clonotype. V usage is TRBV5-6 and J usage is TRBJ1-5; weak D call: TRBD1 (5 bases). V lost 0 bases and J lost 1, with 11 bases in between. The CDR3 is 16 residues long. CDR1 is SGHDT and CDR2 is YYEEEE in the germline V gene. The CDR3, as DNA: TGTGCCAGCAGCTTGGTCGGGGGATCGAGCAATCAGCCCCAGCATTTT. Its translation: CASSLVGGSSNQPQHF.

V usage is TRBV12-3 or TRBV12-4 and J usage is TRBJ2-3; weak D call: TRBD2 (6 bases). V gave up 4 bases and J gave up 1 base, with 12 bases separating them. The CDR3 has 15 residues. This CDR3 reads CASSSGDWGTDTQYF. The DNA for the CDR3 is TGTGCCAGCAGTTCGGGGGATTGGGGCACAGATACGCAGTATTTT.

This clonotype showed up just a few times. The genes are TRBV12-3 or TRBV12-4 and TRBJ1-2; D is unresolved. The ends were cut back, 2 bases at V and 5 bases at J, with 6 bases in the middle. CDR3 length: 12 residues. CDR3 in DNA: TGTGCCAGCAGTTTAATCGGGTATGGCTACACCTTC. Amino acids: CASSLIGYGYTF.

The chain is built from TRBV5-1 and TRBJ2-3; maybe TRBD2 (5 bases). The CDR3 is made up of 16 amino acids. With 0 bases removed from V and 0 bases from J, the gap between germline ends came to 11 bases. Germline values: CDR1 SGHRS, CDR2 YFSETQ. The CDR3 nucleotides are TGCGCCAGCAGCTTGGCCGCCACGGGGAGCACAGATACGCAGTATTTT. Translated, it gives CASSLAATGSTDTQYF.

The chain joins TRBV7-3 to TRBJ2-1, with 12 bases identical to TRBD1. CDR1 SGHTA and CDR2 FQGTGA come from the germline V gene. The V segment lost 2 bases and the J segment 6 bases; nucleotides outside the gene matches: 5. This CDR3 spans 16 amino acids. As DNA, the CDR3 is TGTGCCAGCAGCTTACCCGGGACAGGGGGCCGCAATGAGCAGTTCTTC. Translating gives CASSLPGTGGRNEQFF. Full variable domain (outside the CDR3, taken from reference TRBV7-3 and TRBJ2-1): GAGVSQTPSNKVTEKGKYVELRCDPISGHTALYWYRQSLGQGPEFLIYFQGTGAADDSGLPNDRFFAVRPEGSVSTLKIQRTERGDSAVYLCASSLPGTGGRNEQFFGPGTRLTVL.

This chain uses TRBV6-6 with TRBJ2-3; possible D gene TRBD2, 5 bases. Per the germline V gene, CDR1 is MNHNY and CDR2 is SVGAGI (reference sequence). The CDR3 is 17 amino acids. Between the trimmed V and J ends, which lost 2 bases and 4 bases, there was a span of 19 bases. CDR3 sequence (DNA): TGTGCCAGCAGTTACCGTCGGGGAGCCCATCGCGCAGATACGCAGTATTTT. Residues: CASSYRRGAHRADTQYF.

In nucleotides, the CDR3 is TGTGCCAGCAGTGACCGGAAAAGCACAGATACGCAGTATTTT. Protein sequence: CASSDRKSTDTQYF. The V call is TRBV2, the J call TRBJ2-3, with D uncertain. The germline CDR1 and CDR2 sequences are SNHLY and FYNNEI. Trimming removed 3 bases at V and 0 bases at J, with 7 bases between. This CDR3 contains 14 residues.

The chain recombines TRBV12-3 or TRBV12-4 with TRBJ2-7; 11 bases line up with TRBD2. The CDR3 extends over 19 amino acids. J gave up 0 bases and V 6 bases, and 16 bases lay outside the gene matches. The CDR3 DNA reads TGTGCCAGCAGCCCCTCTTCTGTTAGCGGGGGGGCAGGCTCCTACGAGCAGTACTTC. Amino acids: CASSPSSVSGGAGSYEQYF.

This rearrangement joins TRBV6-2 or TRBV6-3 to TRBJ2-1; 10 bases agree with TRBD2. The CDR3 contains 16 residues. Germline V CDR1 and CDR2: MNHEY, SVGEGT. V lost 4 bases, J lost 7 bases, and 10 bases stayed unmatched. CDR3 sequence reads: CASSWSGRAARNEQFF. As DNA, the CDR3 is TGTGCCAGCAGTTGGAGCGGGAGGGCCGCGAGGAATGAGCAGTTCTTC.

The chain couples TRBV11-1 to TRBJ2-5; 7 bases align to TRBD1. V lost 0 bases to trimming and J lost 9 bases; unmatched junction nucleotides: 1. The CDR3 covers 12 residues. Germline V gene lookup returns CDR1 SGHAT and CDR2 FQDESV (reference sequence). The CDR3 DNA sequence: TGTGCCAGCAGCTTAGCGACAGGGTCCCAGTACTTC. Protein: CASSLATGSQYF.

This clonotype has just a few counts. The CDR3 nucleotides are TGCGCCAGCAGCGAGCGGGAAACAGCCATTCAGTACTTC. Amino acids: CASSERETAIQYF. The J gene is TRBJ2-4, the V gene TRBV5-1; 7 nucleotides line up with TRBD2. The ends lost 4 bases at V and 9 bases at J; junction bases unmatched: 7. Looked up from germline, CDR1 is SGHRS and CDR2 is YFSETQ. The length of the CDR3 is 13 residues.

The chain combines TRBV21-1 with TRBJ2-5. TRBV21-1 is assigned pseudogene status. The CDR3 contains 13 residues. CDR3 amino acids: CASSKPVQETQYF. The CDR3 DNA reads as TGTGCCAGCAGCAAACCGGTCCAAGAGACCCAGTACTTC.

The chain carries TRBV12-3 or TRBV12-4 and TRBJ2-1, with D unclear. V was cut by 3 bases and J by 1 base, with 19 bases left in between. This CDR3 comprises 18 residues. CDR3 in DNA: TGTGCCAGCAGTTTCCGGGCAGGTGCTACCACGTCCTACAATGAGCAGTTCTTC. It is translated as CASSFRAGATTSYNEQFF.

V and J are TRBV29-1 and TRBJ1-2, with 8 bases that match TRBD1. CDR1 and CDR2 (germline): SQVTM, ANQGSEA. The CDR3 is 13 residues long. The junction had 5 bases not matched to a gene; V was cut back by 0 bases and J by 8 bases. DNA for the CDR3: TGCAGCGTTGAAGAGGACAGGGTGGGGGGCTACACCTTC. This codes for CSVEEDRVGGYTF. Combining the CDR3 with reference TRBV29-1 and TRBJ1-2 gives the whole variable domain SAVISQKPSRDICQRGTSLTIQCQVDSQVTMMFWYRQQPGQSLTLIATANQGSEATYESGFVIDKFPISRPNLTFSTLTVSNMSPEDSSIYLCSVEEDRVGGYTFGSGTRLTVV.

The CDR3 is CASKQTSSTDTQYF. DNA for the CDR3: TGTGCCAGCAAGCAGACATCTAGCACAGATACGCAGTATTTT. The chain combines TRBV28 with TRBJ2-3; no definite D call. The CDR3 is 14 residues long. Germline V gene lookup returns CDR1 MDHEN and CDR2 SYDVKM. The V gene lost 7 bases and the J gene lost 0 bases, with 11 bases spanning the gap.

This chain links TRBV20-1 with TRBJ2-5; D may be TRBD2 (7 bases). The DNA matches TRBJ2-7 better at its end, which makes the J call doubtful. In germline, CDR1 is DFQATT, CDR2 SNEGSKA (reference sequence). The CDR3 contains 14 residues. CDR3 bases: TGCAGTGCTAGTAGAAGGGGGGGTTCCTACGAGCAGTACTTC. Translation: CSASRRGGSYEQYF.

This clonotype was recorded a few times. The chain couples TRBV10-3 to TRBJ1-5; D remains unclear. This CDR3 is built from 14 residues. Between the trimmed V and J ends, which lost 2 bases and 6 bases, there was a span of 11 bases. CDR1 is ENHRY and CDR2 is SYGVKD in the germline V gene. The CDR3 region is CAISEPLLGQPQHF. CDR3 DNA: TGTGCCATCAGTGAGCCATTATTGGGTCAGCCCCAGCATTTT.

V and J are TRBV5-1 and TRBJ2-1; perhaps TRBD2 as D (6 bases). CDR1 SGHRS and CDR2 YFSETQ come from the germline V gene. V gave up 4 bases and J gave up 9 bases, with 14 bases separating them. The CDR3 contains 13 residues. CDR3 in amino acids: CASSNFGGSEQFF. CDR3 nucleotides: TGCGCCAGCAGCAACTTTGGAGGGAGTGAGCAGTTCTTC.

This clonotype has a handful of counts. The chain recombines TRBV28 with TRBJ2-5; 8 positions match TRBD1. Germline-derived CDR1 and CDR2 are MDHEN and SYDVKM. The CDR3 covers 17 residues. The ends lost 3 bases at V and 4 bases at J; junction bases unmatched: 13. Here the CDR3 reads CASSFTTRTGYGETQYF. CDR3 coding DNA: TGTGCCAGCAGTTTTACGACACGGACAGGGTATGGAGAGACCCAGTACTTC.

The V and J genes are TRBV7-9 and TRBJ2-1, with 8 bases aligning to TRBD1. Germline V lookup: CDR1 SEHNR, CDR2 FQNEAQ (reference sequence). V was pared by 5 bases and J by 3 bases, with 6 bases of the junction left unmatched. This CDR3 contains 15 residues. For the CDR3, the DNA is TGTGCCAGCAGCAATACCGGGACAGGCTACAATGAGCAGTTCTTC. Translation: CASSNTGTGYNEQFF.

The chain is built from TRBV6-5 and TRBJ2-1; 9 nucleotides match TRBD2. Germline V lookup: CDR1 MNHEY, CDR2 SVGAGI. J lost 10 bases, V lost 2 bases, and 3 bases had no gene match. The CDR3 covers 13 residues. CDR3 sequence reads: CASSYRGTSEQFF. CDR3 nucleotide sequence: TGTGCCAGCAGTTACCGCGGGACTAGCGAGCAGTTCTTC.